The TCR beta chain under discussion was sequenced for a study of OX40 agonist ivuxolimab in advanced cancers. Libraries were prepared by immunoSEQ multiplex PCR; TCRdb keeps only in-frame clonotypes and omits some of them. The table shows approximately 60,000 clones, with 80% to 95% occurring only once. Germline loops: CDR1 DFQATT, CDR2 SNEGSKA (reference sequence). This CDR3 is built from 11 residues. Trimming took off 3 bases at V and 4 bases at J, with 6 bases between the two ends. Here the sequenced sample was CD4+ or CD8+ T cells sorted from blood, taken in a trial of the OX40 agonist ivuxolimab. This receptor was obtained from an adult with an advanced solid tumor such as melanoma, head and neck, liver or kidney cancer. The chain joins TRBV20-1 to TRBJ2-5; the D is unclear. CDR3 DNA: TGCAGTGCTAGTATGGGAGAGACCCAGTACTTC. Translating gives CSASMGETQYF.